This T cell receptor (beta chain) was identified in a study of T cell responses to AZD1222 COVID-19 vaccine. Across the study: Recipients boosted at about 4 weeks or about 12 weeks are pooled.

CDR3 length equals 15 residues. With 4 bases removed from V and 0 bases from J, the gap between germline ends came to 11 bases. Germline V lookup: CDR1 SGHRS, CDR2 YFSETQ. To note about this clone: Its antigen is unknown.

Study outcomes and limitations: Only five or six individuals given AZD1222 were seropositive at baseline. Sampled repertoires all dated from after the peak T cell response.

The method was immunoSEQ multiplex PCR; TCRdb's version includes in-frame clones alone and lacks a portion of them. The sample comprises 150,000 or so clones, about 92% of which are singletons, and about 1% rests with the top ten. Specimen: peripheral blood, collected on day 0 of AZD1222 vaccination. The chain has TRBV5-1 and TRBJ1-3; maybe TRBD1 (5 bases). The clonotype was recovered from an adult in good health. CDR3 sequence reads: CASSGGQTSGNTIYF. CDR3 nucleotide sequence: TGCGCCAGCAGCGGCGGACAAACCTCTGGAAACACCATATATTTT.